Sequencing of this T cell receptor (beta chain) was carried out in a study of identical twins (TCRdb year 2016). A note on the overall study: To test whether fetal clonotypes persist, the study used deep sequencing on TCR alpha and beta repertoires from monozygotic twins, unrelated adults of various ages, and cord blood. To rule out contamination, the twin experiments were replicated at different times with different library preparation protocols.

Every donor was a healthy Caucasian. As encoded in the germline V gene (reference sequence), CDR1 is LGHDT while CDR2 is YNNKEL. From its cysteine to its phenylalanine, the CDR3 spans 21 amino acids. The read is trimmed to its CDR3 DNA, 63 bases read in frame from base 1. Compared with germline, V lacks 1 base and J lacks 1 base; bases without a gene match: 15. Overall results and qualifications from the work: Compared with coincidental sharing between unrelated individuals, out-of-frame TCR alpha sequences shared between twins had an excess of sequences with low generation probability. Because the same donors could not be followed over many years, the conclusions depended on cross-sectional statistical analysis. In monozygotic twins, out-of-frame TCR alpha sharing was systematically underestimated by recombination models, although the models agreed with sharing between unrelated individuals. In beta out-of-frame sequences, excess twin sharing was weaker, because having fewer shared sequences lowered the signal-to-noise ratio. Invariant T cells such as MAIT and iNKT could partly confound zero-insertion analyses, although diverse VJ usage argued against such confounding for most clonotypes. Abundant cord blood beta clonotypes carried fewer insertions; young adult naive repertoires showed a weaker similar trend, while memory repertoires showed none.

This clonotype was seen a handful of times. Its target antigen remains unknown. No per-base quality is available; no much larger clone lies one base away. The library was prepared using 5' RACE. Instrument on record: Illumina HiSeq 2000. A universal primer binding site was added through template switching, and the final cDNA carried a unique molecular identifier so that TCR cDNA molecules could be counted accurately. First-strand cDNA for TCR alpha and beta chains was synthesized from specific primers in the conserved constant-segment region. To control for contamination, every cDNA library was double barcoded, receiving both a SMART-Mk sample barcode and Illumina barcodes. TruSeq adapter sequences along with Illumina sample barcodes were introduced in two successive PCR steps. TCR alpha and beta cDNA libraries were sequenced on the Illumina HiSeq platform with custom primers. The original methods were these. Unique molecular identifiers were extracted from raw reads with MiGEC, and CDR3 positions were determined with MiXCR. Recombination models were inferred per individual with the repgenHMM and IGoR tools using an EM algorithm. Shared clonotype analysis was performed with the tcR package in R, normalizing sharing by the product of cloneset sizes. Out-of-frame nonproductive sequences were analyzed to study raw recombination free of thymic and clonal selection effects. In-frame beta chains were kept once TCRdb had trimmed the public reads at Q25 with fastp and called clones with MiXCR. CDR3 protein sequences are deduplicated, and each keeps its most common genes and DNA. The V and J calls come from TCRdb's annotation, not from the publication. A total of about 1.7 million distinct CDR3 sequences appear in this sample, less than 40% of them only once. The leading ten clones occupy 0.27% of the sample.

The sequence came from a newborn girl in good health. The chain employs TRBV3-1 and TRBJ2-1; a stretch of 11 junction bases matches TRBD2. Sequencing was performed on cord blood. The nucleotides read TGTGCCAGCAGCCAAGGGGGACTAGCGGAGTTGGGGTGGGGTTCCTACAATGAGCAGTTCTTC. Its protein is CASSQGGLAELGWGSYNEQFF.